Shown below are 23 T cell receptor beta chains from a single sample sequenced in a study of T cells in Graves' hyperthyroidism and ophthalmopathy. RNA transcripts yielded amplified TCR beta CDR3 regions. Using the HTBI primer set, a first-round RT-PCR was run on the TCR CDR3. Each CDR3 protein gets one entry after TCRdb re-called the multiplex PCR reads with MiXCR. The table lists just over 550,000 distinct CDR3 sequences, more than 45% of them singletons, with 8.2% in the top ten. The specimen was peripheral blood or thyroid tissue (not recorded which). Source of these receptors: a woman aged 18-29 years with Graves' hyperthyroidism.

This rearrangement joins TRBV7-2 to TRBJ2-7; 7 bases align to TRBD2. Trimming removed 5 bases from V and 5 bases from J; junction bases left unmatched: 9. Germline lookup yields CDR1 SGHTA and CDR2 FQGNSA. This CDR3 comprises 14 residues. This CDR3 is CASSHDGRSDEQYF. CDR3 coding DNA: TGTGCCAGCAGCCATGACGGGAGGAGCGACGAGCAGTACTTC.

The chain employs TRBV7-3 and TRBJ2-7; either TRBD1 or TRBD2 may supply D (5 bases each). This CDR3 has 15 residues. CDR1 and CDR2 from the germline V gene are SGHTA and FQGTGA. V dropped 3 bases and J dropped 4 bases, with 16 bases sitting between them. The CDR3 nucleotides read TGTGCCAGCAGCTTTGGTGGGGGTCCCCGTTACGAGCAGTACTTC. Amino acid sequence: CASSFGGGPRYEQYF. The entire variable domain, with the rest obtained from reference TRBV7-3 and TRBJ2-7, is as follows: GAGVSQTPSNKVTEKGKYVELRCDPISGHTALYWYRQSLGQGPEFLIYFQGTGAADDSGLPNDRFFAVRPEGSVSTLKIQRTERGDSAVYLCASSFGGGPRYEQYFGPGTRLTVT.

This clonotype was seen once. One base away lies a much larger clone, so this may be a sequencing read error. The rearrangement links TRBV2 to TRBJ1-1, with D possibly TRBD1 on 6 matching bases. Germline V lookup: CDR1 SNHLY, CDR2 FYNNEI. There are 10 residues in the CDR3. CDR3 region: CATLRGEASF. As DNA, the CDR3 is TGTGCCACTCTCAGGGGAGAAGCTTCCTTT. The entire variable domain, with the rest obtained from reference TRBV2 and TRBJ1-1, is as follows: EPEVTQTPSHQVTQMGQEVILRCVPISNHLYFYWYRQILGQKVEFLVSFYNNEISEKSEIFDDQFSVERPDGSNFTLKIRSTKLEDSAMYFCATLRGEASFGQGTRLTVV.

This clonotype has just a few counts. This sequence joins TRBV7-6 and TRBJ1-2, with 7 bases lining up with TRBD1. The germline gives CDR1 SGHVS, CDR2 FNYEAQ. V shed 5 bases, J shed 8 bases, and the junction held 8 bases outside the gene matches. This CDR3 is 13 amino acids long. The CDR3 loop reads CASSPDRVLGYTF. The CDR3 coding sequence is TGTGCCAGCAGCCCTGACAGGGTATTAGGCTACACCTTC.

The chain has TRBV2 and TRBJ1-1; unclear D gene. This CDR3 spans 13 amino acids. Trimming removed 6 bases from V and 4 bases from J, with 12 bases in between. The germline V gene encodes CDR1 SNHLY and CDR2 FYNNEI. CDR3 loop: CASRLWAGTEAFF. The CDR3 DNA follows: TGTGCCAGCAGATTGTGGGCCGGCACTGAAGCTTTCTTT.

There are a few counts of this clonotype. In DNA form, the CDR3 reads TGTGCCTCGATGAAGGACCTCCAAGAGACCCAGTACTTC. This encodes CASMKDLQETQYF. This rearrangement joins TRBV11-3 to TRBJ2-5; D not certain. The CDR3 is 13 residues long. Germline V gene sequence: CDR1 SGHNT, CDR2 YENEEA. V lost 11 bases and J 1 base, leaving 14 bases between the germline ends.

For this clonotype: This may be a read error: a much more frequent sequence differs by one nucleotide. The rearrangement uses TRBV15 and TRBJ2-5; D unclear. Germline lookup yields CDR1 LNHNV and CDR2 YYDKDF (reference sequence). This CDR3 contains 14 residues. The CDR3 DNA is TGTGCCGCCAGCAGAAACTCTTTCCAAGAGACCCAGTACTTC. Translated: CAASRNSFQETQYF.

This clonotype was counted ten times or more. V and J are TRBV15 and TRBJ2-7; 13 nucleotides match TRBD2. The CDR3 runs to 16 residues. With V trimmed by 3 bases and J by 3 bases, 5 bases remained unmatched. Per the germline V gene, CDR1 is LNHNV and CDR2 is YYDKDF (reference sequence). CDR3 residues: CATSRKGLAGFYEQYF. CDR3 nucleotide sequence: TGTGCCACCAGCAGGAAGGGACTAGCGGGATTCTACGAGCAGTACTTC.

This clonotype was observed a few times. This chain links TRBV7-9 with TRBJ1-3; the D is unclear. Germline CDR1 reads SEHNR; CDR2 reads FQNEAQ (reference sequence). The germline V and J ends were trimmed by 2 bases and 9 bases, with 14 bases remaining between them. This CDR3 contains 14 residues. The CDR3 DNA reads as TGTGCCAGCAGCTTATTATCGGGTACGGGCACCATATATTTT. Its protein is CASSLLSGTGTIYF.

The chain has TRBV20-1 and TRBJ1-2; D remains unclear. The V gene lost 0 bases and the J gene lost 6 bases, with 8 bases spanning the gap. The CDR3 consists of 12 residues. Per the germline V gene, CDR1 is DFQATT and CDR2 is SNEGSKA (reference sequence). In DNA, the CDR3 is TGCAGTGCTAGAGACATTTACCATGGCTACACCTTC. Its translation: CSARDIYHGYTF.

The chain joins TRBV2 to TRBJ1-2; D not certain. Germline CDR1 is SNHLY and CDR2 is FYNNEI. There are 13 residues in the CDR3. The V end was cut by 3 bases, the J end by 8 bases, with 13 bases between. This CDR3 reads CASSDLGARGYTF. CDR3 in DNA: TGTGCCAGCAGTGATTTGGGCGCGAGGGGCTACACCTTC. The entire variable domain, with the rest obtained from reference TRBV2 and TRBJ1-2, is as follows: EPEVTQTPSHQVTQMGQEVILRCVPISNHLYFYWYRQILGQKVEFLVSFYNNEISEKSEIFDDQFSVERPDGSNFTLKIRSTKLEDSAMYFCASSDLGARGYTFGSGTRLTVV.

This clonotype has ten or more counts. The chain couples TRBV5-1 to TRBJ1-1, with D uncertain. Trimming stripped 7 bases from V and 2 bases from J, with 15 bases between. Germline-derived CDR1 and CDR2 are SGHRS and YFSETQ. The CDR3 covers 14 residues. This CDR3 reads CASFAGPSNTEAFF. Here the CDR3 DNA reads TGCGCCAGCTTCGCCGGGCCATCCAACACTGAAGCTTTCTTT.

In this sample, this clonotype turned up once. The J gene is TRBJ1-2, the V gene TRBV25-1, with unresolved D. Germline CDR1 is MGHDK and CDR2 is SYGVNS. The CDR3 extends over 15 amino acids. Trimming removed 11 bases at V and 5 bases at J, with 24 bases between. The chain's CDR3 is CAWSVIFEIGYGYTF. The CDR3 DNA sequence: TGTGCCTGGAGTGTGATATTCGAAATTGGATATGGCTACACCTTC.

This clonotype occurred a few times. V and J are TRBV20-1 and TRBJ2-7; weak D call: TRBD1 (6 bases). The length of the CDR3 is 12 residues. V lost 5 bases and J lost 2, with 10 bases in between. Germline CDR1 and CDR2: DFQATT and SNEGSKA (reference sequence). Written as DNA, the CDR3 is TGCAGTGCTCATACAGGGACCTACGAGCAGTACTTC. Protein sequence: CSAHTGTYEQYF.

V usage is TRBV19 and J usage is TRBJ1-5, with 8 bases that match TRBD1. This CDR3 has 15 amino acids. V lost 1 base, J lost 5 bases, and 4 bases stayed unmatched. CDR1 is LNHDA and CDR2 is SQIVND in the germline V gene (reference sequence). In nucleotides, the CDR3 is TGTGCCAGTAGTATAGGGGACAGGCTCTATCAGCCCCAGCATTTT. This encodes CASSIGDRLYQPQHF.

This clonotype was seen a handful of times. This chain links TRBV7-3 with TRBJ2-5, with TRBD2 identical over 8 bases. The CDR3 length is 16 residues. Germline V gene sequence: CDR1 SGHTA, CDR2 FQGTGA. Trimming cost V 5 bases and J 1 base; bases outside gene matches: 9. The CDR3 DNA is TGTGCCAGCAGCCTGGGCACTAGCGGAGCCCAAGAGACCCAGTACTTC. Translated, it gives CASSLGTSGAQETQYF.

There are a few counts of this clonotype. The V call is TRBV12-3 or TRBV12-4, the J call TRBJ1-4; D unclear. The CDR3 has 13 residues. V was pared by 3 bases and J by 6 bases, with 8 bases between. CDR3 protein: CASSLASDEKLFF. Here the CDR3 DNA reads TGTGCCAGCAGTTTGGCGTCGGATGAAAAACTGTTTTTT.

This rearrangement joins TRBV2 to TRBJ1-5; 7 bases match TRBD1. Germline values: CDR1 SNHLY, CDR2 FYNNEI. With 6 bases clipped from V and 1 base from J, the junction kept 6 bases outside the gene matches. The CDR3 consists of 15 residues. The DNA of the CDR3 is TGTGCCAGCAGAGGCACAGGGGAGAGCAATCAGCCCCAGCATTTT. Residues: CASRGTGESNQPQHF.

This clonotype was counted ten times or more. The CDR3 spells CATRDAGEKLFF. DNA of the CDR3: TGTGCCACCCGGGACGCGGGTGAAAAACTGTTTTTT. The gene calls are TRBV10-3 and TRBJ1-4; the D gene is possibly TRBD1 (5 bases). Looked up from germline, CDR1 is ENHRY and CDR2 is SYGVKD. This CDR3 contains 12 residues. V gave up 10 bases and J gave up 7 bases, with 13 bases separating them.

The chain combines TRBV2 with TRBJ2-5; D unclear. Trimming shortened V by 5 bases and J by 1 base, and 14 bases separated the two germline ends. Per the germline V gene, CDR1 is SNHLY and CDR2 is FYNNEI. The CDR3 sequence is 15 residues long. Written as DNA, the CDR3 is TGTGCCAGCAGTTTGGCTGTGGGCCGCCAAGAGACCCAGTACTTC. This gives the protein CASSLAVGRQETQYF.

CDR3 protein: CASSLAGTGSDYGYTF. The CDR3 DNA sequence: TGTGCCAGCAGCCTCGCCGGGACAGGGTCGGACTATGGCTACACCTTC. The chain couples TRBV14 to TRBJ1-2, with TRBD1 matching 9 bases. J was trimmed by 3 bases and V by 4 bases; bases with no gene match: 9. The CDR3 totals 16 residues. Germline assignment: CDR1 SGHDN and CDR2 FVKESK.

Regarding this clonotype: A read error may account for a junction end that differs from germline. The chain is built from TRBV24-1 and TRBJ2-7; D is undetermined. Germline V lookup: CDR1 KGHDR, CDR2 SFDVKD. CDR3 size: 12 residues. The CDR3 nucleotides read TGTGCCATCAGTGCGTCAGACTACGAGCAGTACTTC. This translates into CAISASDYEQYF.

This clonotype appeared many times. Here the CDR3 DNA reads TGTGCCACCAGCAGAGATAAATCTGGGGCCAACGTCCTGACTTTC. This codes for CATSRDKSGANVLTF. The rearrangement joins TRBV15 to TRBJ2-6; D not resolved. The CDR3 loop spans 15 amino acids. V was pared by 0 bases and J by 1 base, with 4 bases between. Germline V CDR1 and CDR2: LNHNV, YYDKDF (reference sequence).